These 27 T cell receptor beta chains share one sample of origin, sequenced in a study of blood T cells in healthy people across ages. PCR was performed a second time for roughly 7 to 12 cycles using a sample-barcoded 5' primer and a J-beta primer mix. TCRdb re-called the 5' RACE reads through MiXCR, storing one row per CDR3 protein. The sample records approximately 1.5 million distinct CDR3 sequences, almost 35% being singletons. The specimen was blood. These receptors were collected from a woman younger than 45 in good health.

This clonotype was recorded a few times. V is TRBV27 and J is TRBJ1-2; no clear D. The germline V gene has CDR1 MNHEY and CDR2 SMNVEV (reference sequence). The V end was cut by 3 bases, the J end by 8 bases, with 13 bases between. CDR3 length equals 13 residues. The CDR3 DNA sequence: TGTGCCAGCAGTTTCCACCCAAAGGAGGGCTACACCTTC. It yields the protein CASSFHPKEGYTF.

This clonotype was seen only a few times. The chain uses TRBV7-2 and TRBJ2-5; 9 bases are a match to TRBD2. The DNA end lines up better with TRBJ2-7; the J call may be wrong. Germline V CDR1 and CDR2: SGHTA, FQGNSA. This CDR3 contains 16 residues. The CDR3 loop is CASSLAAASGAYEQYF. As DNA, the CDR3 is TGTGCCAGCAGCTTAGCGGCGGCTAGCGGGGCTTACGAGCAGTACTTC.

V usage is TRBV9 and J usage is TRBJ2-7; 7 nucleotides match TRBD1. Per the germline V gene, CDR1 is SGDLS and CDR2 is YYNGEE. The J segment lost 3 bases and the V segment lost 3 bases, leaving 9 bases of the junction unmatched. This CDR3 has 15 residues. The CDR3 reads CASSESGGRGYEQYF. CDR3 sequence (DNA): TGTGCCAGCAGCGAGTCAGGGGGAAGGGGCTACGAGCAGTACTTC.

The J gene is TRBJ1-5, the V gene TRBV6-5, with D perhaps TRBD1 (5 bases). This CDR3 region has 14 residues. V was cut by 5 bases and J by 2 bases, with 10 bases left in between. Germline values: CDR1 MNHEY, CDR2 SVGAGI. Written as DNA, the CDR3 is TGTGCCAGCAGTGGGACCGGTCGCAATCAGCCCCAGCATTTT. It encodes CASSGTGRNQPQHF.

The chain recombines TRBV5-1 with TRBJ2-7; TRBD2 aligns across 9 bases. The CDR3 has 15 residues. Germline V lookup: CDR1 SGHRS, CDR2 YFSETQ. With V trimmed by 0 bases and J by 5 bases, 6 bases remained unmatched. CDR3 nucleotides: TGCGCCAGCAGCTTGGTGGCGGGGGGGCTCGACGAGCAGTACTTC. Its protein product is CASSLVAGGLDEQYF.

This clonotype was observed a handful of times. CDR3: CASSFLAGPYNEQFF. As DNA, the CDR3 is TGTGCCAGCAGTTTCCTAGCGGGGCCCTACAATGAGCAGTTCTTC. This sequence joins TRBV6-2 or TRBV6-3 and TRBJ2-1, with 9 bases identical to TRBD2. Germline V CDR1 and CDR2: MNHEY, SVGEGT. The CDR3 runs 15 residues. J was trimmed by 2 bases and V by 4 bases; bases with no gene match: 3.

The chain joins TRBV20-1 to TRBJ2-7; 7 positions match TRBD2. V lost 6 bases, J lost 2 bases, and 10 bases stayed unmatched. The CDR3 extends over 14 amino acids. Germline V lookup: CDR1 DFQATT, CDR2 SNEGSKA (reference sequence). For the CDR3, the DNA is TGCAGTGCAACGGAGGGAGGACTAGCCTACGAGCAGTACTTC. It encodes CSATEGGLAYEQYF.

This chain connects TRBV7-9 to TRBJ2-5; a possible D gene is TRBD1 (5 bases). The CDR3 spans 15 residues. Looked up from germline, CDR1 is SEHNR and CDR2 is FQNEAQ (reference sequence). V shed 5 bases and J shed 5 bases, with 18 bases lying between them. Here the CDR3 DNA reads TGTGCCAGCAGCCCGCAGGCAGGGAATGGGGAGACCCAGTACTTC. It encodes CASSPQAGNGETQYF.

In its sample, this clonotype was seen a few times. The chain carries TRBV6-1 and TRBJ1-2; the D gene is possibly TRBD1 (6 bases). Germline V gene sequence: CDR1 MNHNS, CDR2 SASEGT. The CDR3 sequence is 15 residues long. V was clipped by 3 bases and J by 5 bases, with 16 bases between them. The CDR3 coding sequence is TGTGCCAGCAGTGAGGGGTTTACAGGGAGTTATGGCTACACCTTC. It yields the protein CASSEGFTGSYGYTF.

This clonotype was detected a few times. This chain links TRBV4-1 with TRBJ2-1; 8 bases are a match to TRBD2. The germline V gene has CDR1 MGHRA and CDR2 YSYEKL. V lost 0 bases and J lost 7; bases outside the gene matches: 8. This CDR3 has 16 amino acids. This CDR3 is CASSQEQAGVGNEQFF. The CDR3 DNA follows: TGCGCCAGCAGCCAAGAACAAGCGGGAGTGGGGAATGAGCAGTTCTTC.

The J gene is TRBJ1-5, the V gene TRBV2; D possibly corresponds to TRBD1 (6 bases). The CDR3 totals 14 residues. Looked up from germline, CDR1 is SNHLY and CDR2 is FYNNEI. Trimming removed 8 bases at V and 3 bases at J, with 14 bases between. The CDR3 loop is CASGGREHNQPQHF. CDR3 DNA: TGTGCCAGCGGGGGCAGAGAACACAATCAGCCCCAGCATTTT.

This clonotype was counted only a few times. This chain joins TRBV20-1 and TRBJ2-3; 9 bases align to TRBD1. V gave up 3 bases and J gave up 1 base; unmatched junction bases: 11. Germline V gene data show CDR1 as DFQATT and CDR2 as SNEGSKA (reference sequence). This CDR3 region has 17 residues. CDR3 coding DNA: TGCAGTGCTAGGGGAATTAACCGGGACAGGGGCACAGATACGCAGTATTTT. It is translated as CSARGINRDRGTDTQYF.

In its sample, this clonotype was seen a few times. V gene TRBV10-2 combines with J gene TRBJ2-1; 11 nucleotides align to TRBD2. Germline V lookup: CDR1 WSHSY, CDR2 SAAADI. This CDR3 region has 14 residues. The ends lost 8 bases at V and 7 bases at J; junction bases unmatched: 7. The CDR3: CASGSLAGGNEQFF. CDR3 sequence (DNA): TGCGCCAGCGGGAGCCTAGCGGGAGGTAATGAGCAGTTCTTC.

This clonotype was picked up a small number of times. The chain employs TRBV12-3 or TRBV12-4 and TRBJ2-5; 8 bases are a match to TRBD2. The CDR3 length is 17 residues. V trimming: 6 bases; J trimming: 4 bases; junction bases outside the gene matches: 16. The CDR3 DNA sequence: TGTGCCAGCAGCCCCTCTTCCGGGGGGGCAGTTAGAGAGACCCAGTACTTC. Translated: CASSPSSGGAVRETQYF.

The rearrangement uses TRBV20-1 and TRBJ2-7; possibly TRBD1 for D (6 bases). Looked up from germline, CDR1 is DFQATT and CDR2 is SNEGSKA (reference sequence). This CDR3 is built from 13 residues. Deletions cut 5 bases from V and 4 bases from J, with 15 bases between. CDR3 amino acids: CSACTGSVYEQYF. The DNA of the CDR3 is TGCAGTGCTTGTACAGGGTCGGTATACGAGCAGTACTTC.

This clonotype has more than one count but fewer than ten. This rearrangement joins TRBV20-1 to TRBJ1-1; D gene uncertain. The length of the CDR3 is 13 residues. Trimming cost V 6 bases and J 1 base, with 12 bases left between them. CDR1 is DFQATT and CDR2 is SNEGSKA in the germline V gene (reference sequence). The CDR3 sequence: CSAGGSWNTEAFF. In nucleotides, the CDR3 is TGCAGTGCAGGAGGAAGCTGGAACACTGAAGCTTTCTTT.

V gene TRBV7-6 combines with J gene TRBJ2-1, with D tentatively TRBD2 (6 bases). This CDR3 spans 12 amino acids. V was shortened by 6 bases and J by 9 bases, with 12 bases between the two germline ends. In germline, CDR1 is SGHVS, CDR2 FNYEAQ. Here the CDR3 reads CASSSRLGEQFF. CDR3 coding DNA: TGTGCCAGCAGTTCCCGACTAGGTGAGCAGTTCTTC.

V usage is TRBV3-1 and J usage is TRBJ2-3, with D possibly being TRBD1 (6 bases). V was pared by 1 base and J by 2 bases, with 10 bases between. The CDR3 length is 15 residues. Germline CDR1 reads LGHDT; CDR2 reads YNNKEL (reference sequence). CDR3 protein: CASSQGGLFTDTQYF. CDR3 bases: TGTGCCAGCAGCCAAGGGGGGCTCTTCACAGATACGCAGTATTTT.

In its sample, this clonotype was seen a few times. The gene calls are TRBV3-1 and TRBJ2-2; 9 bases align to TRBD1. CDR3 length: 14 amino acids. Trimming cost V 4 bases and J 7 bases; bases outside gene matches: 4. Germline CDR1 is LGHDT and CDR2 is YNNKEL (reference sequence). The chain's CDR3 is CASSLTGGIGELFF. The CDR3 DNA sequence: TGTGCCAGCAGCCTCACAGGGGGCATCGGGGAGCTGTTTTTT.

This clonotype was counted only a few times. The chain combines TRBV13 with TRBJ1-1, with no clear D. V lost 3 bases and J 4 bases, leaving 12 bases between the germline ends. There are 14 residues in the CDR3. Germline assignment: CDR1 PRHDT and CDR2 FYEKMQ (reference sequence). As DNA, the CDR3 is TGTGCCAGCAGCTTTGGCGCCCCAACCACTGAAGCTTTCTTT. Its translation: CASSFGAPTTEAFF.

This clonotype appeared a single time. V is TRBV7-6 and J is TRBJ2-7; 9 nucleotides line up with TRBD2. The end of the DNA aligns better with TRBJ2-5, so the J call may be wrong. The CDR3 covers 17 residues. Germline CDR1 is SGHVS and CDR2 is FNYEAQ. The DNA for the CDR3 is TGTGCCAGCAGAAGGGGGCCCGGTTCAGCGGGAGGAGGGACCCAGTACTTC. Protein sequence: CASRRGPGSAGGGTQYF.

This chain links TRBV6-2 or TRBV6-3 with TRBJ2-7; 9 bases are a match to TRBD2. The V gene end was trimmed by 5 bases and the J gene end by 7 bases; junction bases not matched to a gene: 21. The CDR3 sequence is 18 residues long. CDR1 MNHEY and CDR2 SVGEGT come from the germline V gene. CDR3 residues: CASSRTSARRNSYNEQYF. The CDR3, as DNA: TGTGCCAGCAGTCGGACTAGCGCCCGAAGGAACTCCTACAATGAGCAGTACTTC.

V usage is TRBV20-1 and J usage is TRBJ2-2; 9 positions match TRBD2. Germline CDR1 DFQATT, CDR2 SNEGSKA (reference sequence). The CDR3 length is 16 residues. V lost 6 bases to trimming and J lost 4 bases; unmatched junction nucleotides: 12. The CDR3 region has the DNA TGCAGTGCCCATCTTTGGCGGGGGGGCGTCACCGGGGAGCTGTTTTTT. Its translation is CSAHLWRGGVTGELFF.

This clonotype has only a few counts. J is TRBJ1-2 and V is TRBV5-5; 9 bases are a match to TRBD1. V trimming: 3 bases; J trimming: 1 base; junction bases outside the gene matches: 4. CDR1 is SGHKS, CDR2 YYEKEE, per germline (reference sequence). This CDR3 is 15 amino acids long. CDR3 region: CASSSLGQGNYGYTF. In DNA, the CDR3 is TGTGCCAGCAGCTCCCTGGGACAGGGTAACTATGGCTACACCTTC.

The chain has TRBV4-1 and TRBJ1-2, with a weak D call TRBD1 (6 bases). V shed 3 bases and J shed 9 bases, with 20 bases lying between them. Per germline, CDR1 MGHRA and CDR2 YSYEKL. CDR3 length: 15 amino acids. This CDR3 reads CASSQELQGRFRYTF. In DNA, the CDR3 is TGCGCCAGCAGCCAGGAGCTGCAGGGGCGTTTTCGCTACACCTTC.

As concerns this clonotype: It may be a read error: a sequence one base away is much more abundant. The J gene is TRBJ1-5, the V gene TRBV12-3 or TRBV12-4; 8 bases align to TRBD1. The CDR3 has 14 amino acids. V dropped 5 bases and J dropped 9; count of bases not matched to a gene: 9. The CDR3 DNA reads as TGTGCCAGCAGTCCCGACAGGGGCGATCGGCCCCAGCATTTT. Its protein product is CASSPDRGDRPQHF.

This clonotype has a handful of counts. The chain couples TRBV28 to TRBJ2-5, with D tentatively TRBD2 (6 bases). The V gene's germline CDR1 is MDHEN and CDR2 SYDVKM. Trimming cost V 5 bases and J 3 bases, with 16 bases left between them. The CDR3 has 15 residues. Here the CDR3 reads CASSLSGAKKETQYF. DNA for the CDR3: TGTGCCAGCAGTCTTAGCGGAGCCAAGAAAGAGACCCAGTACTTC.